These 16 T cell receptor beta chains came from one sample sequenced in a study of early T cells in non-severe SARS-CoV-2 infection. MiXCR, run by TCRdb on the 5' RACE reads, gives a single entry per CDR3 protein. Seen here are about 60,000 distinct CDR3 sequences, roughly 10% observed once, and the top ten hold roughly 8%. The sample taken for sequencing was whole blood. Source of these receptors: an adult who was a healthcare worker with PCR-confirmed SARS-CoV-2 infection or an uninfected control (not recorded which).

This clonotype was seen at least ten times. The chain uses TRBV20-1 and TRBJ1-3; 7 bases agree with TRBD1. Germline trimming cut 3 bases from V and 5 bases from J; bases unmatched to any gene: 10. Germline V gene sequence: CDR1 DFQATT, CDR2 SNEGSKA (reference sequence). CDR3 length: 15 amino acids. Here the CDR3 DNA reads TGCAGTGCTAGGGTACCGACAGGGCTTAGAAACACCATATATTTT. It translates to CSARVPTGLRNTIYF.

CDR3 in amino acids: CASSVGAVTEAFF. In DNA form, the CDR3 reads TGTGCCAGCAGCGTAGGGGCCGTCACTGAAGCTTTCTTT. The chain has TRBV9 and TRBJ1-1; D is unclear. Trimming shortened V by 0 bases and J by 4 bases, and 7 bases separated the two germline ends. CDR1 SGDLS and CDR2 YYNGEE come from the germline V gene. The CDR3 length is 13 residues.

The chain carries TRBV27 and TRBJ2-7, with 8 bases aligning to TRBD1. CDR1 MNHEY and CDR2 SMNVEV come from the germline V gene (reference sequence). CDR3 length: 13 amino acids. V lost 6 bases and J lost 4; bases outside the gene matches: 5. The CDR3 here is CASRSTGEYEQYF. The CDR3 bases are TGTGCCAGCAGGTCGACAGGGGAATACGAGCAGTACTTC.

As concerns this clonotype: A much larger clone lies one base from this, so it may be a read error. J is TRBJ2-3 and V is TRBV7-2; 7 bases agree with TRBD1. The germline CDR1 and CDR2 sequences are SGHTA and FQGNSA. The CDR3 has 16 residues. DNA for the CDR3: TGTGCCAGCGGCTTGAGGGAGACAGGGATTACAGATACGCAGTATTTT. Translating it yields CASGLRETGITDTQYF.

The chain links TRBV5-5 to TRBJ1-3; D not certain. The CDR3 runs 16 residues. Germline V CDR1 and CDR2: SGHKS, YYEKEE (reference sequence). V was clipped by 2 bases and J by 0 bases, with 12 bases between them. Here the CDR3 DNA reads TGTGCCAGCAGCTTTTCGGGCAGTCTCTCTGGAAACACCATATATTTT. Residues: CASSFSGSLSGNTIYF.

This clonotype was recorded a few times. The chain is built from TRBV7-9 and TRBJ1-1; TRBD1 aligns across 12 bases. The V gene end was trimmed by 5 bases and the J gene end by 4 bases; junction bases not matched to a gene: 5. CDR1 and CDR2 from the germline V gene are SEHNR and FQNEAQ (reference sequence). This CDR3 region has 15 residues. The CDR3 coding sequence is TGTGCCAGCAGCACGGGACAGGGGGCGGGCACTGAAGCTTTCTTT. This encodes CASSTGQGAGTEAFF.

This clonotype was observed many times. CDR3: CASSLTQGTEAFF. The DNA of the CDR3 is TGTGCCAGCAGCTTAACGCAGGGGACTGAAGCTTTCTTT. The V and J genes are TRBV7-3 and TRBJ1-1; possible D gene TRBD1, 6 bases. V dropped 0 bases and J dropped 5 bases, with 7 bases sitting between them. The CDR3 is 13 amino acids. Germline-derived CDR1 and CDR2 are SGHTA and FQGTGA.

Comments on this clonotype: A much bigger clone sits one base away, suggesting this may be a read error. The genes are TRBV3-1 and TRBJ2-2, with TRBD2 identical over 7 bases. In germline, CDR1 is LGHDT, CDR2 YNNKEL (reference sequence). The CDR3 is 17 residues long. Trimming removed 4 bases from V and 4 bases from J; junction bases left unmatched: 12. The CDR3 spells CASSPAAGSSGTGELFF. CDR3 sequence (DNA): TGTGCCAGCAGCCCTGCCGCCGGGTCTAGCGGCACCGGGGAGCTGTTTTTT.

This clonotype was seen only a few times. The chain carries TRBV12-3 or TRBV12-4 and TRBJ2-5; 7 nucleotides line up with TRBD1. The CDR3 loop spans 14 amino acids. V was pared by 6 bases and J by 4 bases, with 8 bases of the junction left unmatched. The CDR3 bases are TGTGCCAGCAGGATCGGGACAGTACCAGAGACCCAGTACTTC. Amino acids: CASRIGTVPETQYF.

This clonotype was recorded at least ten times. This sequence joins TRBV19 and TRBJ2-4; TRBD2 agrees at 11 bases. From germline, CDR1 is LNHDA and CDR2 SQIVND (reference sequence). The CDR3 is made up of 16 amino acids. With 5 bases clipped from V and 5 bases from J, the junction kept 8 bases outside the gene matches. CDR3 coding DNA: TGTGCCAGTAGTGTTAGCGGGAGGGCCATGGAAAACATTCAGTACTTC. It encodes CASSVSGRAMENIQYF.

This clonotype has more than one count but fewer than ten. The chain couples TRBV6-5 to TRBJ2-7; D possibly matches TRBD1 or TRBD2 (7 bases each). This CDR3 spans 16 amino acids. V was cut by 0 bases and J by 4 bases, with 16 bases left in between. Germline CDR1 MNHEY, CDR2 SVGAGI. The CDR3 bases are TGTGCCAGCAGTTACTCGATTCCAGGGGGGGCGTACGAGCAGTACTTC. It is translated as CASSYSIPGGAYEQYF.

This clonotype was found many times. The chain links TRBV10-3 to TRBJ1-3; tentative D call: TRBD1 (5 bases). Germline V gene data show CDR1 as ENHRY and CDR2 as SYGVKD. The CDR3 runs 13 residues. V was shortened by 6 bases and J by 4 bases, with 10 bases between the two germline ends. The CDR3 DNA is TGTGCCATCAGCCAGGGATTCGGAAACACCATATATTTT. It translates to CAISQGFGNTIYF.

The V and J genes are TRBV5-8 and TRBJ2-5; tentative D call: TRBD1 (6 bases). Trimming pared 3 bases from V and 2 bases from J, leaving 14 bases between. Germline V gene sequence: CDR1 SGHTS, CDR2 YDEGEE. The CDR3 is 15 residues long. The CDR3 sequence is CASSYHRAGQETQYF. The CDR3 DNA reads TGTGCCAGCAGCTACCACAGGGCAGGTCAAGAGACCCAGTACTTC.

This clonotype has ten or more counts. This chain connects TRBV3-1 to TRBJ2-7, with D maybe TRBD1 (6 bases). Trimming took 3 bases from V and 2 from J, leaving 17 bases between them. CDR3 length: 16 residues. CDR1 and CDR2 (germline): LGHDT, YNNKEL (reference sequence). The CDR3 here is CASSHLTGPLTYEQYF. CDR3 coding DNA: TGTGCCAGCAGCCACCTGACAGGTCCCCTAACCTACGAGCAGTACTTC.

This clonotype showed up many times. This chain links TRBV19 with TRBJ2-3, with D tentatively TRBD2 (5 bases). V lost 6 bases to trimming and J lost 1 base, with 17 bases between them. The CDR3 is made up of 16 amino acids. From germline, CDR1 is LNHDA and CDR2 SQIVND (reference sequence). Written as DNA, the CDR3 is TGTGCCAGTAGCCTTCAGCCGGGAATCCGCACAGATACGCAGTATTTT. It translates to CASSLQPGIRTDTQYF.

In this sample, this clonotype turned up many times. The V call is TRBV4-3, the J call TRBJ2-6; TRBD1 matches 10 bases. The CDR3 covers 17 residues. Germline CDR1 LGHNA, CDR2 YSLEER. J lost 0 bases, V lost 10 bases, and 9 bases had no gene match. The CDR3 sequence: CATASGTGVSGANVLTF. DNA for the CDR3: TGCGCCACTGCCTCCGGGACAGGGGTCTCTGGGGCCAACGTCCTGACTTTC.